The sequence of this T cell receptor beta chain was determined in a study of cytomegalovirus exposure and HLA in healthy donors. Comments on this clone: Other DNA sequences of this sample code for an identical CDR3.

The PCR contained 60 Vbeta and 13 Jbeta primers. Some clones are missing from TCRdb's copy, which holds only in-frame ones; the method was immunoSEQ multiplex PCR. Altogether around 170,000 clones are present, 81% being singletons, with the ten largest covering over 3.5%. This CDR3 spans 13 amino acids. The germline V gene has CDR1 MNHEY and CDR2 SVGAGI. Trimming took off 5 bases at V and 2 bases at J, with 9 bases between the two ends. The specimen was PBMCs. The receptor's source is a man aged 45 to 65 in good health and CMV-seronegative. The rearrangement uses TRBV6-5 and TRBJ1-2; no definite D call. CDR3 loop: CASSPTGNYGYTF. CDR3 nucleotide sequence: TGTGCCAGCAGTCCGACGGGAAACTATGGCTACACCTTC.